Reported below is one TCR beta chain. The CDR3 is 15 amino acids. Germline lookup yields CDR1 SEHNR and CDR2 FQNEAQ (reference sequence). V was clipped by 7 bases and J by 7 bases; unmatched bases: 14. The PCR made use of 60 Vbeta and 13 Jbeta primers. The data were produced by immunoSEQ multiplex PCR, yet TCRdb's version contains in-frame clones alone and is incomplete. The sample yields 150,000 to 250,000 clones, roughly four fifths seen once. Donors counted as nominally healthy when sampled, yet unrecorded immune exposures were likely. This record belongs to a study of cytomegalovirus exposure and HLA in healthy donors.

This TCR derives from a woman between 50 and 59 years old in good health and CMV-seropositive. Sequences were obtained from PBMCs. J is TRBJ2-7 and V is TRBV7-9; 9 bases are a match to TRBD1. This CDR3 reads CASTRTGQGMEEQYF. In DNA, the CDR3 is TGTGCCAGCACCCGGACGGGACAGGGTATGGAAGAGCAGTACTTC. The whole variable domain, remainder taken from reference TRBV7-9 and TRBJ2-7, is DTGVSQNPRHKITKRGQNVTFRCDPISEHNRLYWYRQTLGQGPEFLTYFQNEAQLEKSRLLSDRFSAERPKGSFSTLEIQRTEQGDSAMYLCASTRTGQGMEEQYFGPGTRLTVT.